These T cell receptor beta chains were read from a single sample in a study of cytotoxic CD8 clonotypes in ibrutinib-treated CLL. Assay used: immunoSEQ multiplex PCR; TCRdb lists only in-frame clones, some missing. The sample holds about 29,000 clones, about 78% seen once. The sample in question was PBMCs, obtained after 36 months of ibrutinib treatment. The source is a human donor with chronic lymphocytic leukemia. The CDR3 runs from the conserved cysteine through the conserved F or W. The order of the fields is D gene, CDR3 length, V gene, clone size, J gene, CDR3 DNA, CDR3 protein. D genes are given only for firm matches. Clone sizes are given selectively: once, few, many, or a class where the clone is expanded.

-	12	TRBV10-3	-	TRBJ2-5	TGTGCCATCAGCTTCACTAAAGAGACCCAGTACTTC	CAISFTKETQYF
TRBD2	16	TRBV19	-	TRBJ2-3	TGTGCCAGTAGTATAACCAGCGGGGGGATAACAGATACGCAGTATTTT	CASSITSGGITDTQYF
-	13	TRBV4-1	few	TRBJ1-4	TGCGCCAGCAGCCAGGTGTGGGGTGGAAAACTGTTTTTT	CASSQVWGGKLFF
TRBD1	14	TRBV5-1	-	TRBJ2-7	TGCGCCAGCAGGTCTCTACAGGGGGCTGGGGAGCAGTACTTC	CASRSLQGAGEQYF
TRBD1	19	TRBV19	-	TRBJ1-1	TGTGCCAGTAGGCCAGAGGAGGGGGACAGGGGCGTCTGGGGAACTGAAGCTTTCTTT	CASRPEEGDRGVWGTEAFF
-	17	TRBV7-9	few	TRBJ1-1	TGTGCCAGCAGCTTACGAGGGGAGGGATGGATGAACACTGAAGCTTTCTTT	CASSLRGEGWMNTEAFF
TRBD2	18	TRBV4-2	-	TRBJ2-1	TGTGCCAGCAGCCAAGGTCTAGCGGGGGGGCCGTCCTACAATGAGCAGTTCTTC	CASSQGLAGGPSYNEQFF
-	13	TRBV7-2	-	TRBJ1-5	TGTGCCAGCAGCCAATCCCTCGGCGTTCCCCAGCATTTT	CASSQSLGVPQHF
-	14	TRBV2	-	TRBJ2-7	TGTGCCAGCAATAGACTCCGGGACCCCTACGAGCAGTACTTC	CASNRLRDPYEQYF
-	17	TRBV7-8	-	TRBJ1-6	TGTGCCAGCAGAAAGGAGGTACGGGACACCTATAATTCACCCCTCCACTTT	CASRKEVRDTYNSPLHF
-	15	TRBV7-2	-	TRBJ1-5	TGTGCCAGCAGCTTAGCGCTGGGGGGTACGGAGCCCCAGCATTTT	CASSLALGGTEPQHF
-	14	TRBV27	-	TRBJ1-1	TGTGCCAGCAGTTCCCGAAATCTGAACACTGAAGCTTTCTTT	CASSSRNLNTEAFF
TRBD1	15	TRBV7-8	-	TRBJ2-7	TGTGCCAGCAGCTTAGCCCTGACAGGGGCCTACGAGCAGTACTTC	CASSLALTGAYEQYF
-	14	TRBV5-4	once	TRBJ2-3	TGTGCCAGCAGCTCCGGACCCGGCACAGATACGCAGTATTTT	CASSSGPGTDTQYF
TRBD2	15	TRBV15	-	TRBJ2-3	TGTGCCACTTTTGCCGGGACTAGCGGGACAGATACGCAGTATTTT	CATFAGTSGTDTQYF
-	10	TRBV5-4	-	TRBJ1-1	TGTGCCGCGGGGAGGACTGAAGCTTTCTTT	CAAGRTEAFF
-	14	TRBV18	-	TRBJ1-6	TGTGCCAGCTCAGGGGGAACAGCTAATTCACCCCTCCACTTT	CASSGGTANSPLHF
TRBD1	14	TRBV19	few	TRBJ2-1	TGTGCCAGTAGTATGGGACAGGGTTGGAATGAGCAGTTCTTC	CASSMGQGWNEQFF